The entry below describes one T cell receptor beta chain. In TCRdb, the 5' RACE reads were re-called with MiXCR into one record per CDR3 protein. The data show about 53,000 distinct CDR3 sequences, roughly 15% seen once. The germline V and J ends were trimmed by 0 bases and 6 bases, with 11 bases remaining between them. The V gene's germline CDR1 is MGHDK and CDR2 SYGVNS. The CDR3 has 14 amino acids. The data originate from a study of T cells of healthy individuals. The rearrangement links TRBV25-1 to TRBJ1-2; D perhaps matches TRBD1 (5 bases). This TCR came from a human donor in good health. As DNA, the CDR3 is TGTGCCAGCAGTGAATATACGCAGGGCGATGGCTACACCTTC. It specifies CASSEYTQGDGYTF.